The sequence of this T cell receptor beta chain was determined in a study of blood T cell repertoires in COVID-19. In the study overall: Sites across the United States, Italy and Spain contributed samples from acute and convalescent COVID-19. T cells, B-cell-depleted T cells, or PBMCs provided the cDNA or gDNA that served as material.

Clones were read by immunoSEQ multiplex PCR, and TCRdb kept only the in-frame ones, dropping some. The sample contains around 130,000 clones, 65% to 85% of which appear only once. Looked up from germline, CDR1 is SGHTA and CDR2 is FQGNSA. The CDR3 runs 16 residues. Trimming shortened V by 5 bases and J by 0 bases, and 16 bases separated the two germline ends. Sequencing used peripheral blood. The chain carries TRBV7-2 and TRBJ1-1, with D possibly matching TRBD1 (5 bases). The TCR sequence derives from a woman over 75 with acute or convalescent COVID-19. CDR3 amino acids: CASSPRGRVMNTEAFF. CDR3 bases: TGTGCCAGCAGCCCCAGAGGCAGGGTGATGAACACTGAAGCTTTCTTT.